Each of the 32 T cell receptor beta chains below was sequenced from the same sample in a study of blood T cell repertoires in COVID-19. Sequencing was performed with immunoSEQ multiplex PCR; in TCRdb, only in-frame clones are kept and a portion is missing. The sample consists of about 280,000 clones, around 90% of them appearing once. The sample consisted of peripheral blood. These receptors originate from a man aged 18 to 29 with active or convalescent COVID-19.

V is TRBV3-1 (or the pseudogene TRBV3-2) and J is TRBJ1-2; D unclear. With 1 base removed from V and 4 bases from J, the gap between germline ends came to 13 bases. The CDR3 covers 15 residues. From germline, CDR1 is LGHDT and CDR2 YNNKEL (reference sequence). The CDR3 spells CASSQVPRVGYGYTF. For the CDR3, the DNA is TGTGCCAGCAGCCAAGTTCCCCGGGTTGGCTATGGCTACACCTTC.

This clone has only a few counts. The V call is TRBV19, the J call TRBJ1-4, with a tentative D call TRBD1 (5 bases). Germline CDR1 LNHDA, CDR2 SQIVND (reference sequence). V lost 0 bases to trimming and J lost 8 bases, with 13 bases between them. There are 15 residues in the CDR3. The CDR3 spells CASSIDWTTAEKLFF. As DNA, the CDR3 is TGTGCCAGTAGTATAGATTGGACAACCGCGGAAAAACTGTTTTTT. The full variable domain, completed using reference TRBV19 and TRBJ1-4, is DGGITQSPKYLFRKEGQNVTLSCEQNLNHDAMYWYRQDPGQGLRLIYYSQIVNDFQKGDIAEGYSVSREKKESFPLTVTSAQKNPTAFYLCASSIDWTTAEKLFFGSGTQLSVL.

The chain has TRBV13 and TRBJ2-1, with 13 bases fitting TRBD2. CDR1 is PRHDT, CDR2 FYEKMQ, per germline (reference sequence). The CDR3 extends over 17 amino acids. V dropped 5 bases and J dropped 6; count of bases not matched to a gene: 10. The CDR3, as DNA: TGTGCCAGCAGCGAGCTACTAGCGGGGGGGCTGGGCAATGAGCAGTTCTTC. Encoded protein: CASSELLAGGLGNEQFF.

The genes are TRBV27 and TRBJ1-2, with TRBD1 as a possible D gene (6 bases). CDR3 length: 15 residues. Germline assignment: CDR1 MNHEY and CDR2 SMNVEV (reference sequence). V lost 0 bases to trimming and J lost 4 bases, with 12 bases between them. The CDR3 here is CASSLSPTGSYGYTF. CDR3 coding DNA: TGTGCCAGCAGTTTATCCCCTACAGGGAGCTATGGCTACACCTTC.

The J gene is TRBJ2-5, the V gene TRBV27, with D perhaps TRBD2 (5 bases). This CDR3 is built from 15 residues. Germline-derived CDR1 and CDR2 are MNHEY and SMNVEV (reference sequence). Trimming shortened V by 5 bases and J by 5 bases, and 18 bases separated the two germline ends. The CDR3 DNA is TGTGCCAGCAGTCCCCGACTCGGCCGGGGTGAGACCCAGTACTTC. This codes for CASSPRLGRGETQYF.

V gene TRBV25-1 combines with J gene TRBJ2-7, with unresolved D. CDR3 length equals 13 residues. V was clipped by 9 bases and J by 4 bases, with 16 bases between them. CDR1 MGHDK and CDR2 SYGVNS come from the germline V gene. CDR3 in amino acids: CASNEVGKYEQYF. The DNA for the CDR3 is TGTGCCAGTAACGAGGTGGGTAAATACGAGCAGTACTTC.

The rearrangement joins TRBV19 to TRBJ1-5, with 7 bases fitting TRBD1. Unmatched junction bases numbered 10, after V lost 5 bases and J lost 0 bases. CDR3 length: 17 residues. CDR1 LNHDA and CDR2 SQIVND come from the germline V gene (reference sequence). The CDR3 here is CASSSTGQLYSNQPQHF. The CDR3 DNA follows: TGTGCCAGTAGTTCGACGGGACAGCTATATAGCAATCAGCCCCAGCATTTT. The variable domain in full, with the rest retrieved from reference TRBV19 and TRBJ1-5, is DGGITQSPKYLFRKEGQNVTLSCEQNLNHDAMYWYRQDPGQGLRLIYYSQIVNDFQKGDIAEGYSVSREKKESFPLTVTSAQKNPTAFYLCASSSTGQLYSNQPQHFGDGTRLSIL.

This CDR3 reads CASSIRTGSQGYTF. The CDR3, as DNA: TGTGCCAGTAGTATAAGGACAGGGTCGCAGGGCTACACCTTC. The chain couples TRBV19 to TRBJ1-2, with 8 bases aligning to TRBD1. V lost 2 bases to trimming and J lost 8 bases; unmatched junction nucleotides: 7. Germline V gene lookup returns CDR1 LNHDA and CDR2 SQIVND (reference sequence). This CDR3 has 14 amino acids. The full variable domain, in which reference TRBV19 and TRBJ1-2 provide the parts outside the CDR3, is DGGITQSPKYLFRKEGQNVTLSCEQNLNHDAMYWYRQDPGQGLRLIYYSQIVNDFQKGDIAEGYSVSREKKESFPLTVTSAQKNPTAFYLCASSIRTGSQGYTFGSGTRLTVV.

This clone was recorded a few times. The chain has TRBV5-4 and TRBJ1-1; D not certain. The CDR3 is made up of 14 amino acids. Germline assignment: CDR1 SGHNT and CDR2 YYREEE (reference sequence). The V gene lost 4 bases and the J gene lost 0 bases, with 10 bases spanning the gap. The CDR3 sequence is CASSLTTMNTEAFF. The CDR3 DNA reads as TGTGCCAGCAGCCTGACAACGATGAACACTGAAGCTTTCTTT.

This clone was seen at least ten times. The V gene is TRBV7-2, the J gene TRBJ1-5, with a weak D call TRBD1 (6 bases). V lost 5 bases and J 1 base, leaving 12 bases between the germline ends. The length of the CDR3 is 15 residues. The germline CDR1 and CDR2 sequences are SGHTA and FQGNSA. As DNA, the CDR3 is TGTGCCAGCAGCCGGACAGTGGGGAGCAATCAGCCCCAGCATTTT. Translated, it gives CASSRTVGSNQPQHF. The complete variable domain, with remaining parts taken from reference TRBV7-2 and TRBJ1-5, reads GAGVSQSPSNKVTEKGKDVELRCDPISGHTALYWYRQSLGQGLEFLIYFQGNSAPDKSGLPSDRFSAERTGGSVSTLTIQRTQQEDSAVYLCASSRTVGSNQPQHFGDGTRLSIL.

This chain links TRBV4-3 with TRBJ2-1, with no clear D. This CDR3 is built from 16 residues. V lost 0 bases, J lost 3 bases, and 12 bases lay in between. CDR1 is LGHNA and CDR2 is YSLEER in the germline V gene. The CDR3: CASSQEEPGHYNEQFF. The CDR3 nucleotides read TGCGCCAGCAGCCAAGAGGAACCTGGGCACTACAATGAGCAGTTCTTC.

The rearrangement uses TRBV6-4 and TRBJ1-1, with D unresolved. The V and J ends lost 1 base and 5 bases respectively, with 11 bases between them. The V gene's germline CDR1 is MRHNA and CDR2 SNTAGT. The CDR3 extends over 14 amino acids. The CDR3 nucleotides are TGTGCCAGCAGTGACTTCCCCCGTAATACTGAAGCTTTCTTT. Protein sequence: CASSDFPRNTEAFF.

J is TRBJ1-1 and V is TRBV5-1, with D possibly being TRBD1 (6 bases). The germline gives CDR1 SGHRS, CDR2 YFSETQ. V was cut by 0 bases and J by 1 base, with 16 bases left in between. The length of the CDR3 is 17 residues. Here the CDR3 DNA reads TGCGCCAGCAGCTTGGATCTTAGGGGACAACCGAACACTGAAGCTTTCTTT. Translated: CASSLDLRGQPNTEAFF.

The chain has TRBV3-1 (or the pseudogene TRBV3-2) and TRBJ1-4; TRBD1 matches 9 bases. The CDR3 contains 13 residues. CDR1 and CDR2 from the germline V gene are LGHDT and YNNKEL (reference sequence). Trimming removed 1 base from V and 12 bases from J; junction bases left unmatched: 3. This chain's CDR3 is CASSQVWDRELFF. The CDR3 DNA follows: TGTGCCAGCAGCCAAGTGTGGGACAGGGAACTGTTTTTT.

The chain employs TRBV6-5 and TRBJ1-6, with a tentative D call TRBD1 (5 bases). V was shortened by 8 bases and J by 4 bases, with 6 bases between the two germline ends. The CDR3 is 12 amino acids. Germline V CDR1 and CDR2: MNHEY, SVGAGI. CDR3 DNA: TGTGCCAGCCGACAGTATAATTCACCCCTCCACTTT. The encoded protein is CASRQYNSPLHF.

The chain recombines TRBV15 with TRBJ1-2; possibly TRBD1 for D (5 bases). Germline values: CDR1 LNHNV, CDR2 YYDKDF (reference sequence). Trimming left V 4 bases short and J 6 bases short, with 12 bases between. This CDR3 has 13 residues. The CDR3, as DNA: TGTGCCACCAGCAAGAGAACAGGAGATGGCTACACCTTC. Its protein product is CATSKRTGDGYTF.

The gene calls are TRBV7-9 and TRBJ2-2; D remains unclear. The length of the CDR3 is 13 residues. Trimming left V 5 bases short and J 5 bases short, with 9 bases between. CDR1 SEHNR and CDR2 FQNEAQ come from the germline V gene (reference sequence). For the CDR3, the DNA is TGTGCCAGCAGCGGCGGAACTACCGGGGAGCTGTTTTTT. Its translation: CASSGGTTGELFF.

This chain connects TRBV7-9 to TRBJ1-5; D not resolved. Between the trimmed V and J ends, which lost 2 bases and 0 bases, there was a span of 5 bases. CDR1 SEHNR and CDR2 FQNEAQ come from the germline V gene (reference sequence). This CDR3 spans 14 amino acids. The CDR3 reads CASSLQASNQPQHF. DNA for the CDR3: TGTGCCAGCAGCTTACAGGCTAGCAATCAGCCCCAGCATTTT.

The CDR3 is CAPRQHQPQHF. The CDR3 region has the DNA TGTGCCCCGCGACAGCATCAGCCCCAGCATTTT. V and J are TRBV18 and TRBJ1-5, with TRBD1 as a possible D gene (5 bases). V was shortened by 11 bases and J by 5 bases, with 10 bases between the two germline ends. CDR3 length: 11 residues. Germline CDR1 and CDR2: KGHSH and LQKENI.

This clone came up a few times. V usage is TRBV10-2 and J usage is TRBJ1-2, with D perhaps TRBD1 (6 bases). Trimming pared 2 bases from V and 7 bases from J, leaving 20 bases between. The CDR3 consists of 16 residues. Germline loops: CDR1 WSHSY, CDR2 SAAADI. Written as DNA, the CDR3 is TGCGCCAGCAGTGAGGATTACCGGGACACCGGACTTGGCTACACCTTC. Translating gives CASSEDYRDTGLGYTF.

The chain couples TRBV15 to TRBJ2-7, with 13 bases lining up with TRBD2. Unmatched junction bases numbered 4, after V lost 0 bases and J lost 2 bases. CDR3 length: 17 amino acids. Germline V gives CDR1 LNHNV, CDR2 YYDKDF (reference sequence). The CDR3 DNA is TGTGCCACCAGCAGAGATCGACTAGCGGGGGGCGCCTACGAGCAGTACTTC. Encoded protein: CATSRDRLAGGAYEQYF.

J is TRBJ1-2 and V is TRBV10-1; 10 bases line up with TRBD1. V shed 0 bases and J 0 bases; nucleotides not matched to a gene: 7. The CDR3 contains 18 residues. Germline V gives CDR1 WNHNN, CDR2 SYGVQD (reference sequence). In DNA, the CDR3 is TGCGCCAGCAGTGAGTCTGGGACAGGGGAACCTACTAACTATGGCTACACCTTC. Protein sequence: CASSESGTGEPTNYGYTF.

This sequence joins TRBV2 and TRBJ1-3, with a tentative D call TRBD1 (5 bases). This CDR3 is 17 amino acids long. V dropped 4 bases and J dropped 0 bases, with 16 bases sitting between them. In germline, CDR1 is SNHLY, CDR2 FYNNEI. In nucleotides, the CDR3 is TGTGCCAGCAGTGGCCCCGACAGTCTGTTCTCTGGAAACACCATATATTTT. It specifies CASSGPDSLFSGNTIYF. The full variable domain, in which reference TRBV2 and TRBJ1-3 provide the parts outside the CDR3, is EPEVTQTPSHQVTQMGQEVILRCVPISNHLYFYWYRQILGQKVEFLVSFYNNEISEKSEIFDDQFSVERPDGSNFTLKIRSTKLEDSAMYFCASSGPDSLFSGNTIYFGEGSWLTVV.

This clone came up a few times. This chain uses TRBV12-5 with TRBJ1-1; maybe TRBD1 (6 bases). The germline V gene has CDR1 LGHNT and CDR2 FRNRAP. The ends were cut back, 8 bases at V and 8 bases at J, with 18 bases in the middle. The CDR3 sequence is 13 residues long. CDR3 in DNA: TGTGCTAGTCAGGTAGGGGGGGGCTACGAAGCTTTCTTT. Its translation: CASQVGGGYEAFF. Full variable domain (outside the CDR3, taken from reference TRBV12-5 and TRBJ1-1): DARVTQTPRHKVTEMGQEVTMRCQPILGHNTVFWYRQTMMQGLELLAYFRNRAPLDDSGMPKDRFSAEMPDATLATLKIQPSEPRDSAVYFCASQVGGGYEAFFGQGTRLTVV.

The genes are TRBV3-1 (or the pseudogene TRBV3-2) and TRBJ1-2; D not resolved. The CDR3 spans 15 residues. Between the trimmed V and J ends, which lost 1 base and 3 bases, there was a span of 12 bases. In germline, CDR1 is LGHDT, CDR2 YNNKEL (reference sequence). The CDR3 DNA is TGTGCCAGCAGCCAAGTTCCGGGAGTCGACTATGGCTACACCTTC. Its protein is CASSQVPGVDYGYTF.

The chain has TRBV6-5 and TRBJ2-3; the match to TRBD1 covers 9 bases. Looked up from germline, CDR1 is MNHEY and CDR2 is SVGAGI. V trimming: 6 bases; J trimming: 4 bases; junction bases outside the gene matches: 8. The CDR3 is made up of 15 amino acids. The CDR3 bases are TGTGCCAGCAGGACAGGGGGGAGCTATGCAGATACGCAGTATTTT. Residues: CASRTGGSYADTQYF.

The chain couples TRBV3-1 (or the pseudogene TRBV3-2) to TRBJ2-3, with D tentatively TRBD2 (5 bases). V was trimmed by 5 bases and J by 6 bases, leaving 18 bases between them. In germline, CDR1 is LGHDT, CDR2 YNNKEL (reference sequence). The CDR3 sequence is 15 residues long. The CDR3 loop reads CASSSRTTRSDTQYF. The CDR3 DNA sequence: TGTGCCAGCAGCTCACGTACCACTAGATCGGATACGCAGTATTTT.

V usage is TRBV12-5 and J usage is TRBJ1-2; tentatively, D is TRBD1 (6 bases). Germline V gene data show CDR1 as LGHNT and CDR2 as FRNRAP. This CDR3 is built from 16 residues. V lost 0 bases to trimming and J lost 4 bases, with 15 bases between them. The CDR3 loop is CASGLVYPTGVYGYTF. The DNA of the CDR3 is TGTGCTAGTGGTTTGGTATATCCGACAGGCGTCTATGGCTACACCTTC.

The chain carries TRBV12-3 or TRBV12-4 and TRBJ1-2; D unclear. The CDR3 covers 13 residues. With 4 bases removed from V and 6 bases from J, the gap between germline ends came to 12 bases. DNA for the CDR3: TGTGCCAGCAGTTATGGTGCGCCGGATGGCTACACCTTC. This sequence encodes CASSYGAPDGYTF.

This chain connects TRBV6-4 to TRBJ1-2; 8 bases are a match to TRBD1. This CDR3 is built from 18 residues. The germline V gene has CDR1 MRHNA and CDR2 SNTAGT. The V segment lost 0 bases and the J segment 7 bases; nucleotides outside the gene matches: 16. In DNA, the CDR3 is TGTGCCAGCAGTGACTCAAGGACAGGGTGTTCTAGGGGAAGTGGCTACACCTTC. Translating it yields CASSDSRTGCSRGSGYTF.

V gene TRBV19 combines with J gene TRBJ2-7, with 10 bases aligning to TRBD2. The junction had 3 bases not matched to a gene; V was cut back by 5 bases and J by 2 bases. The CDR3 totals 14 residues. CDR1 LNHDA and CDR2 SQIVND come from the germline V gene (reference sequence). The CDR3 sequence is CASSPGLAAYEQYF. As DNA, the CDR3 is TGTGCCAGTAGTCCAGGACTAGCGGCCTACGAGCAGTACTTC.

CDR3 in amino acids: CASSTGVNYGYTF. For the CDR3, the DNA is TGTGCCAGCAGCACAGGGGTTAACTATGGCTACACCTTC. The chain couples TRBV3-1 (or the pseudogene TRBV3-2) to TRBJ1-2; 7 bases align to TRBD1. This CDR3 contains 13 residues. After removal of 5 bases from V and 1 base from J, the junction contained 1 base not matched to a gene. CDR1 LGHDT and CDR2 YNNKEL come from the germline V gene (reference sequence).